The table lists the clone carrying this T cell receptor (beta chain) with a count of one. This record comes from a study of blood T cell repertoires in COVID-19. Study summary: COVID-19 samples, acute and convalescent, were from the United States, Italy and Spain. T cells, B-cell-depleted T cells, or PBMCs provided the cDNA or gDNA that served as material.

Original analysis: Reference gene primer amplification gave nucleated cell count estimates. Method: immunoSEQ multiplex PCR; TCRdb's copy keeps in-frame clones and lacks some. Clone size and the V and J calls come from that table; the DNA yielded D and trimming. Of 30,000 to 45,000 clones in the sample, 88% are singletons; the top ten hold 4% to 5%. The germline V gene encodes CDR1 SGHTA and CDR2 FQGTGA. V lost 6 bases to trimming and J lost 2 bases; unmatched junction nucleotides: 6. The CDR3 sequence is 15 residues long. Source material: peripheral blood. This clonotype was sampled from a woman between 65 and 79 years old with active COVID-19. The chain links TRBV7-3 to TRBJ2-2, with TRBD2 identical over 7 bases. CDR3 loop: CASSPSSGNTGELFF. In DNA, the CDR3 is TGTGCCAGCAGTCCGTCTAGCGGTAACACCGGGGAGCTGTTTTTT.